This T cell receptor (beta chain) was identified in a study of CD4 T cells in relation to SARS-CoV-2 and coronaviruses. Looking at the study overall: TCR beta CDR3s were sequenced after approximately 9-day antigen culture of PBMCs.

Only in-frame clones appear in the TCRdb table, and some are missing; sequencing was by immunoSEQ multiplex PCR. The table lists about 15,000 clones, more than 75% of them singletons, with 30% to 35% in the top ten. The unexposed donors gave CD4+ T cells in about 2010-2019, prior to COVID-19. CD4+ T cells were isolated from the cells after around 11 days of culture. Testing used SARS-CoV-2 S/N and four cold-coronavirus spikes on unexposed-donor CD4+ T cells, cells permitting. Each well had around 2.2 million PBMCs in around 5% human AB serum with IL-2. A word on this clone: Its antigen remains unknown.

Sequencing was carried out using CD4+ T cells from PBMCs, cultured in vitro. The receptor's source is a human donor in good health.

The CDR3 region is CARSPREVKTYGYTF. In DNA, the CDR3 is TGTGCCAGAAGCCCTAGGGAGGTGAAGACTTATGGCTACACCTTC. This chain uses TRBV7-5 with TRBJ1-2. TRBV7-5 is reported as a pseudogene. This CDR3 has 15 residues.